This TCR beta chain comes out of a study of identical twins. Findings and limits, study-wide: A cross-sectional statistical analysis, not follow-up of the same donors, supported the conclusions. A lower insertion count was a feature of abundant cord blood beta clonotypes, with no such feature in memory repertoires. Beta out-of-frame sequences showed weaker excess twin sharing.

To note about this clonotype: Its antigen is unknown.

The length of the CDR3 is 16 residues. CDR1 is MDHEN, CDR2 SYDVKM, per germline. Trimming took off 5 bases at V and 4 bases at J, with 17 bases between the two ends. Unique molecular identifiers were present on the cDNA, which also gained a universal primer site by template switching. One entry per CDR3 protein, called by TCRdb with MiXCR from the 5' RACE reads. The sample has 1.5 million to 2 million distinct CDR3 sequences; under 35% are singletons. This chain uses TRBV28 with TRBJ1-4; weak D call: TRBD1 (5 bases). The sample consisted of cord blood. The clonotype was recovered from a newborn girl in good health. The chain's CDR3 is CASSPPGTPLNEKLFF. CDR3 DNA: TGTGCCAGCAGTCCTCCCGGGACTCCTCTTAATGAAAAACTGTTTTTT.